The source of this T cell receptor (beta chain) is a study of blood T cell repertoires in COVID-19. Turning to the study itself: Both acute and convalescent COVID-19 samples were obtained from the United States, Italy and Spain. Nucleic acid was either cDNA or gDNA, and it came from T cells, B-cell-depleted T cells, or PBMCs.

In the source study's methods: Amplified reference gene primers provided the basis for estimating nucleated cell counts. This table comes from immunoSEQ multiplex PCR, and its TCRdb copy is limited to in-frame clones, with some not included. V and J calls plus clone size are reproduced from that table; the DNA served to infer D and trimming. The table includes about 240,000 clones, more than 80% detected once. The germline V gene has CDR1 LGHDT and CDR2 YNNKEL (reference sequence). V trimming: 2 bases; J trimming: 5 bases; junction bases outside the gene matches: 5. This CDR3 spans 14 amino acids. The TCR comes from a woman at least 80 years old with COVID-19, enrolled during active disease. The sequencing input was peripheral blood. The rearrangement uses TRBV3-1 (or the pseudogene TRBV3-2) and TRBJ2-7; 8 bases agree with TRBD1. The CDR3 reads CASSQRAGGHEQYF. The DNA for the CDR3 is TGTGCCAGCAGCCAAAGGGCAGGGGGCCACGAGCAGTACTTC.